This T cell receptor (beta chain) was profiled in a study of shared clonotypes between healthy human individuals. The wider study: Donors had three CD4 naive, three CD4 memory, two CD8 naive and one CD8 memory plate apiece.

A split of CD4+ cells into CD45RA+ naive and CD45RA-negative memory subsets was performed. Some clones are missing from TCRdb's copy, which holds only in-frame ones; the method was immunoSEQ multiplex PCR. The sample has 2 million to 2.5 million clones; approximately 96% are singletons. From germline, CDR1 is MRHNA and CDR2 SNTAGT. The CDR3 totals 16 residues. Trimming pared 6 bases from V and 1 base from J, leaving 18 bases between. This chain uses TRBV6-4 with TRBJ2-5; no definite D call. The sequence was obtained from a man aged 18 to 35 in good health. Sample: naive CD4+ T cells sorted from blood. Subset noted: CD45RA+ positively selected. This CDR3 is CASSGPPVLLQETQYF. The CDR3 DNA follows: TGTGCCAGCAGCGGACCGCCAGTACTGCTCCAAGAGACCCAGTACTTC.